The rows below give T cell receptor beta chains drawn from one sample of a study of shared clonotypes between healthy human individuals. Sequencing used immunoSEQ multiplex PCR; TCRdb keeps in-frame clones, though not all of them. The table lists roughly 510,000 clones, approximately 79% of them singletons. Sequenced: PBMCs. Source of these receptors: a woman aged 40-49 years in good health. Some clones in this sample may be carry-over from other donors' samples. Each CDR3 is given without its conserved first and last residue. The order of the fields is V gene, J gene, clone size, CDR3 protein. Only some rows state a clone size, as once, few, many or a class for expanded clones.

V gene: TRBV10-3; J gene: TRBJ2-3; clone size: NA; CDR3 protein: AIRGSQTGTTDTQY
V gene: TRBV10-2; J gene: TRBJ2-2; clone size: few; CDR3 protein: ASSELRQGIGGELF
V gene: TRBV10-2; J gene: TRBJ2-3; clone size: NA; CDR3 protein: AISSGRDTQY
V gene: TRBV4-1; J gene: TRBJ2-1; clone size: NA; CDR3 protein: ASSPRVAGGGWSYNEQF
V gene: TRBV5-6; J gene: TRBJ2-7; clone size: NA; CDR3 protein: ASSPLRPGLAPRSYEQY
V gene: TRBV10-3; J gene: TRBJ2-1; clone size: few; CDR3 protein: ATTSGTYNEQF
V gene: TRBV30; J gene: TRBJ2-3; clone size: NA; CDR3 protein: AWSVGRSRSDTQY
V gene: TRBV5-6; J gene: TRBJ1-5; clone size: NA; CDR3 protein: ASSRGRDQPQH
V gene: TRBV30; J gene: TRBJ2-1; clone size: NA; CDR3 protein: ASLRREYNEQF
V gene: TRBV15; J gene: TRBJ2-1; clone size: NA; CDR3 protein: ATSKHGDSSYNEQF
V gene: TRBV5-1; J gene: TRBJ2-5; clone size: NA; CDR3 protein: ASSSPRQGAGETQY
V gene: TRBV2; J gene: TRBJ2-3; clone size: once; CDR3 protein: ASIPQAGGPTDTQY
V gene: TRBV19; J gene: TRBJ1-5; clone size: NA; CDR3 protein: ATGTDRGRSQSNQPQH
V gene: TRBV9; J gene: TRBJ2-5; clone size: NA; CDR3 protein: ASSVGGTQETQY
V gene: TRBV4-1; J gene: TRBJ2-7; clone size: NA; CDR3 protein: ASSQGLRDRGYYEQY
V gene: TRBV19; J gene: TRBJ1-5; clone size: NA; CDR3 protein: ASSISTGAPQH
V gene: TRBV7-3; J gene: TRBJ1-2; clone size: NA; CDR3 protein: ASSLMGTSGYT
V gene: TRBV28; J gene: TRBJ2-4; clone size: NA; CDR3 protein: ASSLFRASGSRNIQY
V gene: TRBV6-1; J gene: TRBJ2-2; clone size: NA; CDR3 protein: ASSALGLAGGSGELF
V gene: TRBV18; J gene: TRBJ2-7; clone size: NA; CDR3 protein: ASSPFEPGTGAYEQY
V gene: TRBV9; J gene: TRBJ2-3; clone size: many; CDR3 protein: ASSVSISSDTQY
V gene: TRBV28; J gene: TRBJ2-7; clone size: NA; CDR3 protein: ASADAGTGIHEQY
V gene: TRBV7-2; J gene: TRBJ2-1; clone size: once; CDR3 protein: ASSLVGTGNNEQF
V gene: TRBV2; J gene: TRBJ2-5; clone size: once; CDR3 protein: ASNPGVQETQY
V gene: TRBV19; J gene: TRBJ2-5; clone size: NA; CDR3 protein: ASSPRLASETQY
V gene: TRBV4-1; J gene: TRBJ1-2; clone size: once; CDR3 protein: ASSQAGGQGGGYT
V gene: TRBV5-1; J gene: TRBJ2-1; clone size: NA; CDR3 protein: ASSTRLAGEIEQF
V gene: TRBV6-8; J gene: TRBJ1-4; clone size: NA; CDR3 protein: ASSYKGGLEKLF
V gene: TRBV18; J gene: TRBJ2-2; clone size: NA; CDR3 protein: ASSPRTLNTGELF
V gene: TRBV6-1; J gene: TRBJ2-6; clone size: NA; CDR3 protein: ASRRGSGANVLT
V gene: TRBV7-2; J gene: TRBJ2-1; clone size: NA; CDR3 protein: ASSLVPSGRSLF
V gene: TRBV6-1; J gene: TRBJ1-1; clone size: NA; CDR3 protein: AAGGQMNTEAF
V gene: TRBV7-8; J gene: TRBJ1-5; clone size: NA; CDR3 protein: ASSFGNQPQH
V gene: TRBV6-6; J gene: TRBJ2-1; clone size: NA; CDR3 protein: ASWNRINEQF
V gene: TRBV5-1; J gene: TRBJ2-7; clone size: NA; CDR3 protein: ASSLSGWAGEQY
V gene: TRBV27; J gene: TRBJ1-2; clone size: NA; CDR3 protein: ASSLRWTANYGYT
V gene: TRBV28; J gene: TRBJ1-1; clone size: NA; CDR3 protein: ASSPGGFQGNTEAF
V gene: TRBV7-8; J gene: TRBJ2-5; clone size: NA; CDR3 protein: ASSSGASETQY
V gene: TRBV18; J gene: TRBJ2-1; clone size: NA; CDR3 protein: ASSPGRGEQF
V gene: TRBV19; J gene: TRBJ2-7; clone size: NA; CDR3 protein: ASSIGGRSMAYEQY
V gene: TRBV27; J gene: TRBJ2-7; clone size: once; CDR3 protein: ASSSSSGSRYEQY
V gene: TRBV2; J gene: TRBJ2-7; clone size: NA; CDR3 protein: ASSVVQGVDEQY
V gene: TRBV6-1; J gene: TRBJ2-7; clone size: NA; CDR3 protein: ASSEVRQGVAYEQY
V gene: TRBV11-2; J gene: TRBJ2-6; clone size: NA; CDR3 protein: ASSLTGSGANVLT
V gene: TRBV11-3; J gene: TRBJ2-5; clone size: NA; CDR3 protein: ASSTGLASETQY
V gene: TRBV11-2; J gene: TRBJ2-2; clone size: NA; CDR3 protein: ASSYTGELF
V gene: TRBV11-2; J gene: TRBJ2-1; clone size: NA; CDR3 protein: ASSLDRHNEQF
V gene: TRBV7-9; J gene: TRBJ2-7; clone size: NA; CDR3 protein: ATGGLTSYEQY
V gene: TRBV28; J gene: TRBJ1-2; clone size: NA; CDR3 protein: ASRGGEGSRKYGYT
V gene: TRBV7-9; J gene: TRBJ2-5; clone size: NA; CDR3 protein: ASSPGWGGETQY
V gene: TRBV7-7; J gene: TRBJ2-7; clone size: many; CDR3 protein: ASRWTGVRKGYNYEQY
V gene: TRBV9; J gene: TRBJ2-5; clone size: NA; CDR3 protein: ASSARQGAWETQY
V gene: TRBV2; J gene: TRBJ2-5; clone size: NA; CDR3 protein: ASTRGLQETQY
V gene: TRBV27; J gene: TRBJ1-4; clone size: NA; CDR3 protein: ASTRNWTPGGSREKLF